The 20 T cell receptor beta chains given below trace back to one sample, sequenced in a study of shared clonotypes between healthy human individuals. Cells designated naive CD8 were CD45RO-negative and were positively selected for CCR7, with terminally differentiated effector memory CD45RA+ cells excluded. This table comes from immunoSEQ multiplex PCR, and its TCRdb copy is limited to in-frame clones, with some not included. Counted here are 2 million to 2.5 million clones, 85% to 95% occurring once; the ten biggest clones make up roughly 1.1%. Sequenced input: naive CD8+ T cells sorted from blood. Every receptor here comes from a man aged 18 to 30 in good health.

V and J are TRBV10-3 and TRBJ1-1; weak D call: TRBD1 (5 bases). Trimming cost V 6 bases and J 6 bases, with 17 bases left between them. The CDR3 length is 14 residues. CDR1 is ENHRY, CDR2 SYGVKD, per germline. The CDR3 region is CAIRETDSFAEAFF. CDR3 coding DNA: TGTGCCATCAGGGAGACAGATTCTTTCGCTGAAGCTTTCTTT.

The chain is built from TRBV7-6 and TRBJ2-1, with 9 nucleotides matching TRBD2. The CDR3 length is 18 residues. The trim removed 4 bases at V and 8 bases at J, leaving 18 bases unmatched. CDR1 is SGHVS, CDR2 FNYEAQ, per germline. CDR3 in amino acids: CASSSLPRGLALGDEQFF. Written as DNA, the CDR3 is TGTGCCAGCAGCTCATTACCACGGGGACTAGCTTTAGGGGATGAGCAGTTCTTC.

The chain links TRBV6-5 to TRBJ1-3; no reliable D call. This CDR3 comprises 15 residues. The V gene's germline CDR1 is MNHEY and CDR2 SVGAGI. The ends were cut back, 2 bases at V and 0 bases at J, with 8 bases in the middle. The CDR3 is CASSYAASSGNTIYF. In nucleotides, the CDR3 is TGTGCCAGCAGTTACGCAGCCAGCTCTGGAAACACCATATATTTT.

The chain joins TRBV2 to TRBJ2-7; D unclear. CDR3 length: 15 amino acids. Trimming removed 0 bases from V and 2 bases from J, with 11 bases in between. Germline V gene lookup returns CDR1 SNHLY and CDR2 FYNNEI. CDR3 DNA sequence: TGTGCCAGCAGTGAAGCGCGAGGCAGCACCTACGAGCAGTACTTC. Translation: CASSEARGSTYEQYF.

The chain recombines TRBV30 with TRBJ2-7; TRBD2 matches at 7 bases. J lost 2 bases, V lost 2 bases, and 6 bases had no gene match. CDR3 size: 14 residues. The germline V gene encodes CDR1 GTSNPN and CDR2 SVGIG (reference sequence). CDR3 region: CAWSRLAEAYEQYF. For the CDR3, the DNA is TGTGCCTGGAGTAGGCTAGCGGAGGCCTACGAGCAGTACTTC.

The chain links TRBV30 to TRBJ1-3; D is undetermined. The CDR3 covers 14 residues. Germline CDR1 reads GTSNPN; CDR2 reads SVGIG (reference sequence). The germline V and J ends were trimmed by 0 bases and 4 bases, with 10 bases remaining between them. The CDR3 is CAWSVQGSGNTIYF. The CDR3 nucleotides read TGTGCCTGGAGTGTACAAGGGTCCGGAAACACCATATATTTT.

Comments on this clone: Other DNA sequences from this sample encode an identical CDR3 as well. CDR3 DNA sequence: TGTGCCAGCAGCTTTGGACTAGCGGGGGCCTACGAGCAGTACTTC. This gives the protein CASSFGLAGAYEQYF. The V call is TRBV11-2, the J call TRBJ2-7, with TRBD2 matching 13 bases. Germline V gene sequence: CDR1 SGHAT, CDR2 FQNNGV. The CDR3 has 15 residues. Trimming took 3 bases from V and 2 from J; bases not matched to a gene: 1. The entire variable domain, with the rest obtained from reference TRBV11-2 and TRBJ2-7, is as follows: EAGVAQSPRYKIIEKRQSVAFWCNPISGHATLYWYQQILGQGPKLLIQFQNNGVVDDSQLPKDRFSAERLKGVDSTLKIQPAKLEDSAVYLCASSFGLAGAYEQYFGPGTRLTVT.

Points on this clone: Other DNA sequences in this sample translate to the same CDR3. V gene TRBV7-6 combines with J gene TRBJ2-1; no firm D call. V gave up 1 base and J gave up 4 bases, with 2 bases separating them. The length of the CDR3 is 12 residues. The V gene's germline CDR1 is SGHVS and CDR2 FNYEAQ. The CDR3 is CASSLGYNEQFF. As DNA, the CDR3 is TGTGCCAGCAGCTTAGGATACAATGAGCAGTTCTTC. The entire variable domain, with the rest obtained from reference TRBV7-6 and TRBJ2-1, is as follows: GAGVSQSPRYKVTKRGQDVALRCDPISGHVSLYWYRQALGQGPEFLTYFNYEAQQDKSGLPNDRFSAERPEGSISTLTIQRTEQRDSAMYRCASSLGYNEQFFGPGTRLTVL.

V gene TRBV19 combines with J gene TRBJ2-7; D might be TRBD2 (5 bases). V was trimmed by 3 bases and J by 7 bases, leaving 13 bases between them. The CDR3 sequence is 13 residues long. CDR1 is LNHDA, CDR2 SQIVND, per germline (reference sequence). The CDR3 nucleotides are TGTGCCAGTAGTATTATGCCCGGGGAGGAGCAGTACTTC. Amino acids: CASSIMPGEEQYF. Full variable domain (outside the CDR3, taken from reference TRBV19 and TRBJ2-7): DGGITQSPKYLFRKEGQNVTLSCEQNLNHDAMYWYRQDPGQGLRLIYYSQIVNDFQKGDIAEGYSVSREKKESFPLTVTSAQKNPTAFYLCASSIMPGEEQYFGPGTRLTVT.

The chain recombines TRBV15 with TRBJ1-2; weak D call: TRBD1 (5 bases). This CDR3 is built from 13 residues. V dropped 5 bases and J dropped 4 bases, with 11 bases sitting between them. Germline V lookup: CDR1 LNHNV, CDR2 YYDKDF (reference sequence). The CDR3 DNA follows: TGTGCCACCAGCCCCGGGACCCCCTATGGCTACACCTTC. Residues: CATSPGTPYGYTF.

This chain joins TRBV6-5 and TRBJ2-2; D not resolved. The CDR3 contains 15 residues. V lost 0 bases to trimming and J lost 5 bases, with 10 bases between them. In germline, CDR1 is MNHEY, CDR2 SVGAGI. The CDR3 sequence is CASSYSGPYTGELFF. The CDR3 DNA reads as TGTGCCAGCAGTTACTCGGGCCCATATACCGGGGAGCTGTTTTTT.

The chain uses TRBV19 and TRBJ2-7; 7 bases are a match to TRBD1. The CDR3 runs to 14 residues. Unmatched junction bases numbered 10, after V lost 9 bases and J lost 2 bases. Germline-derived CDR1 and CDR2 are LNHDA and SQIVND (reference sequence). CDR3 loop: CASSETGMAYEQYF. DNA of the CDR3: TGTGCCAGCTCAGAGACAGGGATGGCCTACGAGCAGTACTTC. Variable domain in full (rest from reference TRBV19 and TRBJ2-7): DGGITQSPKYLFRKEGQNVTLSCEQNLNHDAMYWYRQDPGQGLRLIYYSQIVNDFQKGDIAEGYSVSREKKESFPLTVTSAQKNPTAFYLCASSETGMAYEQYFGPGTRLTVT.

The chain employs TRBV6-5 and TRBJ1-1; perhaps TRBD1 as D (5 bases). Germline V CDR1 and CDR2: MNHEY, SVGAGI. CDR3 length equals 12 residues. With 7 bases removed from V and 8 bases from J, the gap between germline ends came to 14 bases. The DNA for the CDR3 is TGTGCCAGCACCCCGTTCCGGGGCGAAGCTTTCTTT. Residues: CASTPFRGEAFF.

V and J are TRBV27 and TRBJ2-7, with TRBD1 as a possible D gene (6 bases). V shed 5 bases and J shed 5 bases, with 16 bases lying between them. This CDR3 is built from 14 residues. CDR1 MNHEY and CDR2 SMNVEV come from the germline V gene (reference sequence). The CDR3 region has the DNA TGTGCCAGCAGTCAAATGCCCACAGGGAACGAGCAGTACTTC. It codes for CASSQMPTGNEQYF.

The V and J genes are TRBV7-9 and TRBJ2-7, with TRBD2 matching 8 bases. The CDR3 runs 15 residues. Per germline, CDR1 SEHNR and CDR2 FQNEAQ (reference sequence). Trimming removed 5 bases from V and 1 base from J; junction bases left unmatched: 7. The CDR3 nucleotides read TGTGCCAGCAGCCCGGCGGTAGCGGGATCCTACGAGCAGTACTTC. Translating it yields CASSPAVAGSYEQYF.

The V gene is TRBV27, the J gene TRBJ1-4; D gene uncertain. V dropped 6 bases and J dropped 1 base, with 15 bases sitting between them. CDR1 and CDR2 (germline): MNHEY, SMNVEV (reference sequence). This CDR3 comprises 16 residues. CDR3 residues: CASSPSVGETNEKLFF. In nucleotides, the CDR3 is TGTGCCAGCAGCCCCTCCGTGGGAGAAACTAATGAAAAACTGTTTTTT.

This chain connects TRBV6-5 to TRBJ2-3; the D gene is possibly TRBD1 (5 bases). V shed 0 bases and J shed 8 bases, with 12 bases lying between them. Germline V lookup: CDR1 MNHEY, CDR2 SVGAGI. The CDR3 is made up of 14 amino acids. CDR3 region: CASSYSGEAGTQYF. CDR3 nucleotide sequence: TGTGCCAGCAGTTACTCAGGGGAAGCTGGTACGCAGTATTTT.

V is TRBV5-8 and J is TRBJ2-3; weak D call: TRBD2 (7 bases). Between the trimmed V and J ends, which lost 4 bases and 5 bases, there was a span of 20 bases. CDR1 SGHTS and CDR2 YDEGEE come from the germline V gene. The CDR3 runs 16 residues. The CDR3 DNA follows: TGTGCCAGCAGCACTGACCGGGGGGCGCGAAGAGATACGCAGTATTTT. It translates to CASSTDRGARRDTQYF. The full variable domain, rest sourced from reference TRBV5-8 and TRBJ2-3, is EAGVTQSPTHLIKTRGQQATLRCSPISGHTSVYWYQQALGLGLQFLLWYDEGEERNRGNFPPRFSGRQFPNYSSELNVNALELEDSALYLCASSTDRGARRDTQYFGPGTRLTVL.

This sequence joins TRBV18 and TRBJ1-1, with 9 bases aligning to TRBD1. CDR1 is KGHSH, CDR2 LQKENI, per germline. CDR3 length: 16 amino acids. With 6 bases clipped from V and 0 bases from J, the junction kept 8 bases outside the gene matches. The chain's CDR3 is CASSPGQGGVNTEAFF. The CDR3, as DNA: TGTGCCAGCTCGCCGGGACAGGGAGGGGTGAACACTGAAGCTTTCTTT.

This chain connects TRBV5-4 to TRBJ2-3; TRBD2 matches 10 bases. The V segment lost 5 bases and the J segment 4 bases; nucleotides outside the gene matches: 7. The germline CDR1 and CDR2 sequences are SGHNT and YYREEE (reference sequence). The CDR3 runs 15 residues. The CDR3 is CASRPSGSRADTQYF. The CDR3 DNA is TGTGCCAGCAGACCTAGCGGGAGTCGGGCAGATACGCAGTATTTT.